A selection of T cell receptor beta chains follows, all from one sample in a study of blood T cell repertoires in COVID-19. Assay: immunoSEQ multiplex PCR; the TCRdb copy retains only in-frame clones and omits some. The sample holds under 130,000 clones, approximately 69% seen once. Sequencing used peripheral blood. The source is a man at least 80 years old with acute or convalescent COVID-19. Each CDR3 is given with its conserved first and last residue. The D gene is left open where the match is weak. Not all rows give a size; the values are once, few, many and, for expanded clones, a class.

D gene	J gene	V gene	clone size	CDR3 length	CDR3 DNA	CDR3 protein
NA	TRBJ1-3	TRBV7-8	NA	14	TGTGCCAGCAGACGAACAGACTCTGGAAACACCATATATTTT	CASRRTDSGNTIYF
TRBD1	TRBJ2-3	TRBV9	NA	15	TGTGCCAGCAGCGGAAACGGACAGGGGACAGATACGCAGTATTTT	CASSGNGQGTDTQYF
NA	TRBJ1-2	TRBV28	NA	14	TGTGCCAGCAGCCCGGGGGTACGCGGGTATGGCTACACCTTC	CASSPGVRGYGYTF
NA	TRBJ1-1	TRBV19	NA	16	TGTGCCAGTAGTATAGATTTCAGGCAGATCAACACTGAAGCTTTCTTT	CASSIDFRQINTEAFF
NA	TRBJ2-1	TRBV4-1	NA	17	TGCGCCAGCAGTTACTCCGGGACACGAAGCGCCTACAATGAGCAGTTCTTC	CASSYSGTRSAYNEQFF
TRBD1	TRBJ2-2	TRBV9	NA	18	TGTGCCAGCAGCTTTCGAACGACAGGGACGACGGGCGGGCGGGAGCTGTTTTTT	CASSFRTTGTTGGRELFF
NA	TRBJ2-3	TRBV6-2/TRBV6-3	NA	11	TGTGCCAGCAGTCGGACAGATACGCAGTATTTT	CASSRTDTQYF
NA	TRBJ1-6	TRBV27	NA	17	TGTGCCAGCAGTTTATCCCGACAGAGCTCCTATAATTCACCCCTCCACTTT	CASSLSRQSSYNSPLHF
NA	TRBJ2-3	TRBV18	NA	12	TGTGCCAGCTCCCCTCGGAGCGATACGCAGTATTTT	CASSPRSDTQYF
NA	TRBJ2-1	TRBV24-1	NA	14	TGTGCCACCAGTGATTCTAGTAGGAGAAACGAGCAGTTCTTC	CATSDSSRRNEQFF
TRBD2	TRBJ2-1	TRBV6-2/TRBV6-3	NA	17	TGTGCCAGCAGTTACCGTAGCGGGGTAATTGACTACAATGAGCAGTTCTTC	CASSYRSGVIDYNEQFF
NA	TRBJ1-4	TRBV6-2/TRBV6-3	few	14	TGTGCCAGCAGTCCCCGGACTCTCCCCGGAAAACTGTTTTTT	CASSPRTLPGKLFF
TRBD1	TRBJ2-5	TRBV5-1	NA	14	TGCGCCAGCAGCTCCGGGACAGGGGAGGGGACCCAGTACTTC	CASSSGTGEGTQYF
NA	TRBJ1-6	TRBV6-5	NA	15	TGTGCCAGCAGTTACTCCCAGACACGATATTCACCCCTCCACTTT	CASSYSQTRYSPLHF
NA	TRBJ1-5	TRBV28	NA	13	TGTGCCAGCCTCCACGGGGGTGGTCAGCCCCAGCATTTT	CASLHGGGQPQHF
NA	TRBJ2-1	TRBV7-2	NA	14	TGTGCCAGCAGCTTAATGTTGGAGAACAATGAGCAGTTCTTC	CASSLMLENNEQFF
NA	TRBJ2-7	TRBV30	NA	16	TGTGCCTGGAGCCGAGGCCCCCCATTCGTATCCTACGAGCAGTACTTC	CAWSRGPPFVSYEQYF
NA	TRBJ1-5	TRBV29-1	NA	12	TGCGCCGCAGGGAATGAAAATCAGCCCCAGCATTTT	CAAGNENQPQHF
NA	TRBJ2-2	TRBV6-2/TRBV6-3	few	14	TGTGCCAGCAGTTTCCAGGGGTCCTCCGGGGAGCTGTTTTTT	CASSFQGSSGELFF
TRBD2	TRBJ2-3	TRBV19	NA	18	TGTGCCAGTAGTGGCGTAAGGCGGGAGGCCTATCGGGCAGATACGCAGTATTTT	CASSGVRREAYRADTQYF
NA	TRBJ2-5	TRBV27	few	11	TGTGCCAGCAGTTTCCTAGAGACCCAGTACTTC	CASSFLETQYF
NA	TRBJ2-3	TRBV28	NA	10	TGTGCCAGCAGGGGGCCTACGCAGTATTTT	CASRGPTQYF
NA	TRBJ2-5	TRBV13	few	16	TGTGCCAGCAGCTCTGCCCAAGGAGCGCAGCAAGAGACCCAGTACTTC	CASSSAQGAQQETQYF
TRBD1	TRBJ2-7	TRBV7-9	NA	14	TGTGCCAGCACCCGGACAGGGAGACCCTACGAGCAGTACTTC	CASTRTGRPYEQYF
TRBD1	TRBJ1-2	TRBV6-5	NA	13	TGTGCCAGCAGGATAGGACAGGGGAATGGCTACACCTTC	CASRIGQGNGYTF
NA	TRBJ2-7	TRBV4-3	NA	14	TGCGCCAGCAGCCAAGATCTTCTTGGGACTGGGCAGTACTTC	CASSQDLLGTGQYF
NA	TRBJ2-1	TRBV5-6	few	15	TGTGCCAGCAGCTTGGGATGGGCTAGCAGAGGTGAGCAGTTCTTC	CASSLGWASRGEQFF
NA	TRBJ1-3	TRBV3-1/TRBV3-2	NA	14	TGTGCCAGCAGCCTCCGGGACGGAGGGAACACCATATATTTT	CASSLRDGGNTIYF
TRBD2	TRBJ2-3	TRBV6-1	NA	13	TGTGCCAGTGTAGCGGGAGGGACAGATACGCAGTATTTT	CASVAGGTDTQYF
TRBD2	TRBJ2-3	TRBV6-5	few	15	TGTGCCAGCAGCCCGACTAGCGGGGGCACAGATACGCAGTATTTT	CASSPTSGGTDTQYF
TRBD1	TRBJ1-4	TRBV3-1/TRBV3-2	NA	16	TGTGCCAGCAGCCAAGAAGGAGGGACAGTCAATGAAAAACTGTTTTTT	CASSQEGGTVNEKLFF
TRBD2	TRBJ2-1	TRBV24-1	few	15	TGTGCCACCAGTGCGGGAGGGTTTGGAAACAATGAGCAGTTCTTC	CATSAGGFGNNEQFF
NA	TRBJ2-2	TRBV13	NA	15	TGTGCCAGCAGCCGACCGGGACTTAACACCGGGGAGCTGTTTTTT	CASSRPGLNTGELFF
NA	TRBJ2-7	TRBV12-3/TRBV12-4	few	12	TGTGCCAGCCAGGATGCATCCTACGAGCAGTACTTC	CASQDASYEQYF
TRBD2	TRBJ2-1	TRBV28	NA	13	TGTGCCAGCAGCCCCCTAATACTAGCGGGAGGGTTCTTC	CASSPLILAGGFF
TRBD1	TRBJ2-7	TRBV29-1	many	12	TGCAGCGTTTCCGGGACAGGTAACGAGCAGTACTTC	CSVSGTGNEQYF
NA	TRBJ2-6	TRBV7-8	NA	17	TGTGCCAGCAGCTTAGCCCCCCGTCCCTCTGGGGCCAACGTCCTGACTTTC	CASSLAPRPSGANVLTF
TRBD1	TRBJ2-1	TRBV10-3	NA	15	TGTGCCATCAGGCCGGGACAGGGGAACTACAATGAGCAGTTCTTC	CAIRPGQGNYNEQFF
TRBD2	TRBJ2-3	TRBV7-8	NA	14	TGTGCCAGCAGCTTAGCCAGCGGGAGAAATACGCAGTATTTT	CASSLASGRNTQYF
TRBD2	TRBJ2-1	TRBV6-6	few	15	TGTGCCAGCAGTAGACCTAGCGGGAGTAACAATGAGCAGTTCTTC	CASSRPSGSNNEQFF
NA	TRBJ1-2	TRBV5-6	NA	12	TGTGCCAGCAGCTTGCTACAGTATGGCTACACCTTC	CASSLLQYGYTF